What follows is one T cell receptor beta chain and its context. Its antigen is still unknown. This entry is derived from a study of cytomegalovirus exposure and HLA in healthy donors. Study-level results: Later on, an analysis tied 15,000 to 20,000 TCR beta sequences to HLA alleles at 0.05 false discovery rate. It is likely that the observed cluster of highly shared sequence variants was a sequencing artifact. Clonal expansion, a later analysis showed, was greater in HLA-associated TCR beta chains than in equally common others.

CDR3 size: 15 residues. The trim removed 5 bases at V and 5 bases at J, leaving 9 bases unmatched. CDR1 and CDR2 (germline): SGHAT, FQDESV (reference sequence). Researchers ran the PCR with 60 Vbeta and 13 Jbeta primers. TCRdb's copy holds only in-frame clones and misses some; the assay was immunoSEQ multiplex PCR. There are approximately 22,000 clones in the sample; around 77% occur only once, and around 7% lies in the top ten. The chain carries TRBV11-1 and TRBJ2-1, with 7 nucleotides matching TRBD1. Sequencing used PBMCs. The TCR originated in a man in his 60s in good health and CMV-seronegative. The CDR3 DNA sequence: TGTGCCAGCAGCAAAGGGACAGCTTTCAACAATGAGCAGTTCTTC. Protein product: CASSKGTAFNNEQFF.